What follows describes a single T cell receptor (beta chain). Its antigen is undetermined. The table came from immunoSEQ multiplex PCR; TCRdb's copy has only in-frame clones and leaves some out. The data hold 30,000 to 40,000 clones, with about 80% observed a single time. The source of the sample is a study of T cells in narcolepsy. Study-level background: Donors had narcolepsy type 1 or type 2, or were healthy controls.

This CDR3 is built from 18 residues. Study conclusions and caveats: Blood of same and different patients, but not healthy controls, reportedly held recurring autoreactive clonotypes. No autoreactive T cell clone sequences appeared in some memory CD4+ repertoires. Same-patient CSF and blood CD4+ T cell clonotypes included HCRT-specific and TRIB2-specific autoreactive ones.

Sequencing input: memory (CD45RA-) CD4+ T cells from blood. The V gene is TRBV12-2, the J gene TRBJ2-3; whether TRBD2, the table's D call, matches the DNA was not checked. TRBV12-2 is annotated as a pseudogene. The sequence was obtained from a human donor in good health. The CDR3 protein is CASRLAGQRGGGTDTQYF. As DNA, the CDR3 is TGTGCAAGTCGCTTAGCGGGGCAGCGAGGAGGGGGCACAGATACGCAGTATTTT.